Included here is one T cell receptor beta chain sequence, with context. This clone is a singleton in its sample. The specificity of this receptor is unknown. Nothing much larger sits one base from this clone, and base qualities are not available. This specimen belongs to a study of CD8+ T cells in alopecia areata (dated by TCRdb to the late 2010s). About the full investigation: The treated patients took part in an open-label pilot trial in which moderate-to-severe alopecia areata was treated with oral tofacitinib at 5 to 10 mg twice daily. Patients stayed on tofacitinib for 6 to 18 months and then had 6 months of follow-up off drug so that delayed response and recurrence could be assessed. Scalp clonality was compared across normal scalp (n=4), patchy alopecia areata scalp (n=8), and alopecia totalis/universalis scalp (n=8). RNA was extracted with the PAXgene miRNA kit for fixed scalp, the miRNeasy kit for PBMCs, and the RNeasy kit for mouse skin. Amplification of TCRbeta CDR3 regions was done by immunoSEQ multiplex PCR using 35 Vbeta forward primers and 13 Jbeta reverse primers. On the human side, TCRbeta sequencing was run on scalp tissue and on sorted CD4+ and CD8+ peripheral blood T cells from healthy controls and from alopecia areata patients with either patchy or totalis/universalis disease. The study used high-throughput TCRbeta sequencing to examine T cell clonal expansion in alopecia areata, in both the C3H/HeJ mouse model and human patients. Biopsies were taken from tofacitinib-treated patients at baseline and again at 4 and 24 weeks into treatment, and several of those patients also had a later scalp biopsy. Broader findings and caveats from the paper: Shared TCR sequences between patients were less evident than in mice, which may be partly attributable to HLA diversity in the patient population. Lesional scalp, especially in alopecia totalis/universalis, showed higher clonality and more expanded CD8+ clones than normal scalp, suggesting antigenic drive. Unlike mouse skin, where gammadelta T cells dominate, normal human skin contains resident alphabeta T cells that get sequenced too, which complicates analysis of the scalp TCR repertoire.

This specimen's time point label, interpreted: baseline before oral tofacitinib. Lesional scalp punch biopsies and peripheral blood were collected from alopecia areata patients. After PBMCs were isolated by density centrifugation and stained for CD3, CD4 and CD8, a FACSAria was used to sort CD4+ and CD8+ T cells. Taken from cysteine to phenylalanine, the CDR3 has 14 residues. The kept DNA is CDR3 alone, 42 bases in frame from the first base. The germline V gene encodes CDR1 SQVTM and CDR2 ANQGSEA. V trim: 6 bases; J trim: 4 bases; unmatched bases: 9. Libraries were prepared through the immunoSEQ multiplex PCR assay. RNA was extracted from all samples and reverse transcribed into cDNA, which served as template for TCR sequencing. SuperScript III was used for first-strand cDNA synthesis, primed with a 2:1 mix of oligo-dT and random hexamers. A synthetic immune receptor repertoire was used to gauge amplification bias, and whatever bias remained was removed computationally. The authors' analysis ran thus. Raw reads were preprocessed for error removal, and CDR3 was defined according to IMGT conventions as running from the conserved cysteine to phenylalanine. To get clonality, Shannon entropy was normalized by log2 of the number of productive unique TCRs and the result was subtracted from 1. CD4 or CD8 identity of scalp clones was inferred by cross-referencing scalp TCRbeta sequences with sorted blood CD4 and CD8 repertoires. What TCRdb holds here is the immuneACCESS table cut down to in-frame rearrangements. Part of the clones is not present; checked against another copy, under half of the missing clones reflect an unresolved V gene, and the others are unexplained. From that table come the V and J calls and clone size; the DNA was used to work out D and trimming. Across this sample there are tens of thousands of clones, with roughly three fifths seen only once. Together, the top ten hold more than 15% of the sample.

The sequence links TRBV29-1 to TRBJ2-1; 7 middle bases align to TRBD1. This clonotype was obtained from a human donor with alopecia areata. The source material was CD8+ T cells sorted from blood, sampled at week 0. CDR3 reads: CSVTAQGVYNEQFF. The DNA is as follows: TGCAGCGTGACCGCTCAGGGGGTGTACAATGAGCAGTTCTTC.